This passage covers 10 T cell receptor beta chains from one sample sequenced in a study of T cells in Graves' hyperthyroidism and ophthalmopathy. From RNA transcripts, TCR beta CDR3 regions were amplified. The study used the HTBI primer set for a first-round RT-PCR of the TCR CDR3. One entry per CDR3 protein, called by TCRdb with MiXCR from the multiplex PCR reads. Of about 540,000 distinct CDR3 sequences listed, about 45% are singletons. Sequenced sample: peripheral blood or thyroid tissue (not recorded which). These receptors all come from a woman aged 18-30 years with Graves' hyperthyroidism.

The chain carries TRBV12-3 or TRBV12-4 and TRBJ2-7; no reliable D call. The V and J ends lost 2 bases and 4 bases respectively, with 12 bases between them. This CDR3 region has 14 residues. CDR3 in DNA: TGTGCCAGCAGTTTAACCGCCGGTGTTTACGAGCAGTACTTC. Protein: CASSLTAGVYEQYF.

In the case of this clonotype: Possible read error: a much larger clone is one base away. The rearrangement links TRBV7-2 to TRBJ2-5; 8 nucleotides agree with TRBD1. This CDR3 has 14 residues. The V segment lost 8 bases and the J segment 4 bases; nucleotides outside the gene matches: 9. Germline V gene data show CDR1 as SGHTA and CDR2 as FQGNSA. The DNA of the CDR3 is TGTGCCAGCGGCGAAACAGGGGGGAGAGAGACCCAGTACTTC. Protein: CASGETGGRETQYF.

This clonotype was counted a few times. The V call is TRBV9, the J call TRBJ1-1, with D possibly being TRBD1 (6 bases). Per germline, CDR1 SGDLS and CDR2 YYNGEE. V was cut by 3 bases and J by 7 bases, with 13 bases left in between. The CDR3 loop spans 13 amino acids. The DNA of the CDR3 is TGTGCCAGCAGCGAGGTAGGACAGTTTGAAGCTTTCTTT. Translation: CASSEVGQFEAFF.

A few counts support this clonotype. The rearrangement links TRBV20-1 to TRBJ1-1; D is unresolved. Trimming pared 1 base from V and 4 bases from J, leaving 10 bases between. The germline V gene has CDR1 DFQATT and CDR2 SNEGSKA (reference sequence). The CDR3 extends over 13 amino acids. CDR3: CSARADPPTEAFF. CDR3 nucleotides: TGCAGTGCTAGAGCTGATCCCCCCACTGAAGCTTTCTTT.

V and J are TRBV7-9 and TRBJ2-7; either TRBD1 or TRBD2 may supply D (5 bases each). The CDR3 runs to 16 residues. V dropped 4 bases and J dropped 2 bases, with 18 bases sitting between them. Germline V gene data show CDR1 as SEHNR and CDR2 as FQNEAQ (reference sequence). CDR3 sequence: CASSSSGRDPTYEQYF. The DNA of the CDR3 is TGTGCCAGCAGCTCCAGTGGAAGGGACCCAACCTACGAGCAGTACTTC.

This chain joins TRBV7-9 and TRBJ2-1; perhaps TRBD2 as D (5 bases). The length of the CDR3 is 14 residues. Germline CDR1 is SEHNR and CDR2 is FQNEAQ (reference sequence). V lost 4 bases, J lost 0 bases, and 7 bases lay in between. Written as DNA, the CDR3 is TGTGCCAGCAGCTCTACTAGCTCCTACAATGAGCAGTTCTTC. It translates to CASSSTSSYNEQFF.

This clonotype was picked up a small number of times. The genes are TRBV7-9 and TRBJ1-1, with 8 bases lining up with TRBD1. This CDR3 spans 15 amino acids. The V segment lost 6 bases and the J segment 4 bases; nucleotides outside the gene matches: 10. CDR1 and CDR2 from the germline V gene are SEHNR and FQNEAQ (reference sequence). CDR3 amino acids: CASSDRGAAFTEAFF. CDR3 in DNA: TGTGCCAGCAGTGACAGGGGTGCTGCGTTCACTGAAGCTTTCTTT. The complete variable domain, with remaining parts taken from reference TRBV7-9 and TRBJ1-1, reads DTGVSQNPRHKITKRGQNVTFRCDPISEHNRLYWYRQTLGQGPEFLTYFQNEAQLEKSRLLSDRFSAERPKGSFSTLEIQRTEQGDSAMYLCASSDRGAAFTEAFFGQGTRLTVV.

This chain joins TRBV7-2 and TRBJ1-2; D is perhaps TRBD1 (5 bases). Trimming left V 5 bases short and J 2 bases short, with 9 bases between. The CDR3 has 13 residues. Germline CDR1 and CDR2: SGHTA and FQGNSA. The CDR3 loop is CASSKRQNYGYTF. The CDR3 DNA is TGTGCCAGCAGCAAAAGACAGAACTATGGCTACACCTTC.

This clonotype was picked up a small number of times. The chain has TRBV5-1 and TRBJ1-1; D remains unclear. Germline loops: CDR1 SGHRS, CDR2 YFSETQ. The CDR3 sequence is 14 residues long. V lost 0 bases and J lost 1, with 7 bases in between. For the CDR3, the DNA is TGCGCCAGCAGCTTGGATACGAGGAACACTGAAGCTTTCTTT. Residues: CASSLDTRNTEAFF.

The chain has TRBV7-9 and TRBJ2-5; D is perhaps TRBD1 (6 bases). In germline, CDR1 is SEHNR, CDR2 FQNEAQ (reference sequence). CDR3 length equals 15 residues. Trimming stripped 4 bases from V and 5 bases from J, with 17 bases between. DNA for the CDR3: TGTGCCAGCAGCTCCCCCAGGGGTTTTCGTGAGACCCAGTACTTC. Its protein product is CASSSPRGFRETQYF.